The TCR beta chain described here comes from a study of blood T cell repertoires in COVID-19. Study background: Specimens from acute and convalescent COVID-19 originated in the United States, Italy and Spain.

Germline V gives CDR1 MNHEY, CDR2 SVGAGI. The CDR3 is 14 amino acids. V lost 7 bases and J lost 0; bases outside the gene matches: 4. Per the original methods: Reference gene primer amplification in the assay estimated nucleated cell counts. Only in-frame clones appear in the TCRdb table, and some are missing; sequencing was by immunoSEQ multiplex PCR. The DNA was the basis for D and trimming; V, J and clone size are from that table. The table records some 460,000 clones, approximately 90% of them present only once. The study assigned cohorts using participant-reported clinical history. Recovered Cohort 3 donors showed two negative PCRs, clearance, or symptom resolution.

Sequencing input: PBMCs or T cells enriched from blood (not recorded which). This sequence originates from a woman between 18 and 29 years old who had recovered from COVID-19. The chain joins TRBV6-5 to TRBJ1-1, with 8 bases identical to TRBD1. CDR3 nucleotide sequence: TGTGCCAGCACTCGACAGGGGCTGAACACTGAAGCTTTCTTT. This codes for CASTRQGLNTEAFF.